This TCR beta chain was captured in a study of shared clonotypes between healthy human individuals. Findings and limits, study-wide: Clonotype sharing among donors was expected to depend on sequencing depth.

The germline CDR1 and CDR2 sequences are SGHRS and YFSETQ. The length of the CDR3 is 14 residues. J lost 5 bases, V lost 3 bases, and 6 bases had no gene match. The method was immunoSEQ multiplex PCR; TCRdb's version includes in-frame clones alone and lacks a portion of them. The sample contains some 1 million clones, approximately 76% of which appear only once. Of note for this clone: What it recognizes is unknown.

This sequence originates from a man between 18 and 29 years old in good health. The sample taken for sequencing was memory CD4+ T cells sorted from blood. Subset described: CD45RA-negative fraction. The V call is TRBV5-1, the J call TRBJ2-7; 9 bases are shared with TRBD1. This CDR3 is CASSSPGQGDEQYF. The DNA for the CDR3 is TGCGCCAGCAGCTCCCCGGGACAGGGTGACGAGCAGTACTTC.